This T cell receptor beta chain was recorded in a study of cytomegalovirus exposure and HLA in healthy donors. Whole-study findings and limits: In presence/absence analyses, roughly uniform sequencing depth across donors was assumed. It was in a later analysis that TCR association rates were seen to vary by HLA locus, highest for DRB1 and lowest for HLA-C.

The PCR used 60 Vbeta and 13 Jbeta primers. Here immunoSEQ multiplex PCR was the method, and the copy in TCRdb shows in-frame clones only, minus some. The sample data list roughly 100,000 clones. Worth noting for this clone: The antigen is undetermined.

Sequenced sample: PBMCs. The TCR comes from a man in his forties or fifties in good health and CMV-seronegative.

The CDR3 spells CASTSYGTGSDEQYF. The CDR3 DNA sequence: TGTGCCAGCACTAGTTATGGGACAGGGAGCGACGAGCAGTACTTC. V and J are TRBV25-1 and TRBJ2-7, with 9 nucleotides matching TRBD1. The CDR3 covers 15 residues. Germline CDR1 MGHDK, CDR2 SYGVNS. With V trimmed by 7 bases and J by 5 bases, 12 bases remained unmatched.